These 15 T cell receptor beta chains were all obtained from the same sample, sequenced in a study of human T cells and chemical hapten exposure. Time point described: pre-sensitization, week 0. Treatment given: therapeutic diphenylcyclopropenone sensitization with weekly scalp DPC. TCRdb reanalysed the RACE reads using MiXCR and keeps one entry per CDR3 protein. There are around 110,000 distinct CDR3 sequences in the sample; 9% to 15% occur only once, and roughly 1.6% lies in the top ten. The source was whole blood, collected in connection with sensitization to the hapten diphenylcyclopropenone (DPC). These receptors were collected from a woman aged 50 to 60 with alopecia areata. Some clones in this sample may be carry-over from other donors' samples.

V and J are TRBV18 and TRBJ2-1; 10 bases are shared with TRBD2. Trimming cost V 7 bases and J 3 bases; bases outside gene matches: 6. Germline V lookup: CDR1 KGHSH, CDR2 LQKENI. CDR3 size: 15 residues. CDR3 residues: CASLKAGGLYNEQFF. In nucleotides, the CDR3 is TGTGCCAGCTTAAAAGCGGGGGGGCTCTACAATGAGCAGTTCTTC.

The sample holds many counts of this clonotype. The genes are TRBV11-2 and TRBJ2-2; 13 bases are a match to TRBD2. Looked up from germline, CDR1 is SGHAT and CDR2 is FQNNGV. The CDR3 sequence is 18 residues long. V trimming: 3 bases; J trimming: 5 bases; junction bases outside the gene matches: 9. The DNA of the CDR3 is TGTGCCAGCAGCTTCGGACTAGCGGGGGCTCCGAGTACCGGGGAGCTGTTTTTT. Its protein is CASSFGLAGAPSTGELFF. The whole variable domain, filled in from reference TRBV11-2 and TRBJ2-2, reads EAGVAQSPRYKIIEKRQSVAFWCNPISGHATLYWYQQILGQGPKLLIQFQNNGVVDDSQLPKDRFSAERLKGVDSTLKIQPAKLEDSAVYLCASSFGLAGAPSTGELFFGEGSRLTVL.

The chain carries TRBV7-2 and TRBJ1-3, with a weak D call TRBD1 (5 bases). The CDR3 runs to 20 residues. The germline gives CDR1 SGHTA, CDR2 FQGNSA. The V gene lost 5 bases and the J gene lost 3 bases, with 29 bases spanning the gap. The CDR3 region has the DNA TGTGCCAGCAGCCCGGAGGACATCTGGGTCCCTCAACCCCATGGAAACACCATATATTTT. It is translated as CASSPEDIWVPQPHGNTIYF. The full variable domain, rest sourced from reference TRBV7-2 and TRBJ1-3, is GAGVSQSPSNKVTEKGKDVELRCDPISGHTALYWYRQSLGQGLEFLIYFQGNSAPDKSGLPSDRFSAERTGGSVSTLTIQRTQQEDSAVYLCASSPEDIWVPQPHGNTIYFGEGSWLTVV.

This clonotype has just a few counts. CDR3 bases: TGTGCCAGCACCCACCAGGTCTTATTAAATCAGCCCCAGCATTTT. Translated, it gives CASTHQVLLNQPQHF. The rearrangement links TRBV28 to TRBJ1-5; no definite D call. This CDR3 is 15 amino acids long. V shed 7 bases and J shed 4 bases, with 17 bases lying between them. Germline CDR1 reads MDHEN; CDR2 reads SYDVKM.

At least ten counts were recorded for this clonotype. The rearrangement uses TRBV11-2 and TRBJ1-2; possibly TRBD1 for D (6 bases). Trimming took 5 bases from V and 0 from J, leaving 13 bases between them. The CDR3 is made up of 15 amino acids. Germline assignment: CDR1 SGHAT and CDR2 FQNNGV. CDR3 sequence reads: CASSPSRTANYGYTF. CDR3 DNA: TGTGCCAGCAGCCCATCCCGGACAGCTAACTATGGCTACACCTTC.

Ten or more counts support this clonotype. V usage is TRBV7-2 and J usage is TRBJ2-7, with D possibly being TRBD2 (7 bases). The CDR3 consists of 17 residues. Per germline, CDR1 SGHTA and CDR2 FQGNSA. Trimming took off 1 base at V and 0 bases at J, with 16 bases between the two ends. For the CDR3, the DNA is TGTGCCAGCAGCTTAGTAGGGGGGGGACTTTCCTCCTACGAGCAGTACTTC. This translates into CASSLVGGGLSSYEQYF.

This clonotype appeared many times. The chain combines TRBV3-1 with TRBJ1-5; D not certain. CDR1 is LGHDT, CDR2 YNNKEL, per germline (reference sequence). V lost 1 base to trimming and J lost 5 bases, with 9 bases between them. The CDR3 is 14 residues long. The CDR3 protein is CASSQANRYQPQHF. CDR3 sequence (DNA): TGTGCCAGCAGCCAAGCGAATCGCTATCAGCCCCAGCATTTT.

The chain employs TRBV11-3 and TRBJ2-7, with TRBD1 identical over 8 bases. From germline, CDR1 is SGHNT and CDR2 YENEEA. After removal of 4 bases from V and 7 bases from J, the junction contained 3 bases not matched to a gene. The CDR3 has 12 residues. Written as DNA, the CDR3 is TGTGCCAGCAGCTCTCGGACAGGGGAGCAGTACTTC. Translated, it gives CASSSRTGEQYF.

This clonotype was seen at least ten times. This chain connects TRBV6-2 or TRBV6-3 to TRBJ1-1, with D perhaps matching TRBD1 (5 bases). The germline CDR1 and CDR2 sequences are MNHEY and SVGEGT. Between the trimmed V and J ends, which lost 6 bases and 4 bases, there was a span of 15 bases. The CDR3 runs to 14 residues. For the CDR3, the DNA is TGTGCCAGCAGGCTTGGGGGTAGGAGCACTGAAGCTTTCTTT. Translating gives CASRLGGRSTEAFF.

This clonotype was picked up a small number of times. The chain joins TRBV24-1 to TRBJ2-3; possibly TRBD1 or TRBD2 for D (5 bases each). Germline V gene lookup returns CDR1 KGHDR and CDR2 SFDVKD. This CDR3 comprises 16 residues. The V and J ends lost 1 base and 3 bases respectively, with 13 bases between them. The CDR3 loop is CATSDLRQSGTDTQYF. The CDR3 region has the DNA TGTGCCACCAGTGATTTAAGACAGTCGGGGACAGATACGCAGTATTTT.

This clonotype was picked up one time. The chain recombines TRBV7-2 with TRBJ2-7, with D uncertain. There are 15 residues in the CDR3. The germline V gene encodes CDR1 SGHTA and CDR2 FQGNSA. The germline V and J ends were trimmed by 1 base and 3 bases, with 13 bases remaining between them. CDR3 sequence (DNA): TGTGCCAGCAGCTTAGATATTTTTGTGAGCTACGAGCAGTACTTC. Translated, it gives CASSLDIFVSYEQYF.

This clonotype was counted once. The chain recombines TRBV7-2 with TRBJ2-1; D not certain. V lost 2 bases, J lost 7 bases, and 15 bases lay in between. Germline V gene sequence: CDR1 SGHTA, CDR2 FQGNSA. The CDR3 consists of 15 residues. The CDR3 loop is CASSLSLNSENEQFF. The CDR3 bases are TGTGCCAGCAGCTTATCCCTTAACTCAGAAAATGAGCAGTTCTTC.

This clonotype was recorded a few times. The chain recombines TRBV20-1 with TRBJ1-2; 9 nucleotides agree with TRBD1. The CDR3 is 14 amino acids. Germline V gene lookup returns CDR1 DFQATT and CDR2 SNEGSKA (reference sequence). V lost 6 bases to trimming and J lost 5 bases; unmatched junction nucleotides: 10. CDR3 in DNA: TGCAGTGCCGGAGCCGGGACAGGGCATTATGGCTACACCTTC. Amino acids: CSAGAGTGHYGYTF.

This clonotype was seen a few times. CDR3 amino acids: CASSSWKIGYEQYF. CDR3 coding DNA: TGTGCCAGCAGCTCCTGGAAAATAGGCTACGAGCAGTACTTC. V gene TRBV11-2 combines with J gene TRBJ2-7; D remains unclear. This CDR3 contains 14 residues. Trimming pared 4 bases from V and 3 bases from J, leaving 13 bases between. CDR1 is SGHAT and CDR2 is FQNNGV in the germline V gene. The full variable domain, its missing parts supplied by reference TRBV11-2 and TRBJ2-7, is EAGVAQSPRYKIIEKRQSVAFWCNPISGHATLYWYQQILGQGPKLLIQFQNNGVVDDSQLPKDRFSAERLKGVDSTLKIQPAKLEDSAVYLCASSSWKIGYEQYFGPGTRLTVT.

This clonotype was seen a few times. The gene calls are TRBV4-2 and TRBJ1-1; D uncertain. V lost 1 base, J lost 8 bases, and 8 bases lay in between. The CDR3 length is 12 residues. Germline CDR1 and CDR2: LGHNA and YNFKEQ. The CDR3 protein is CASSQGVGEAFF. The CDR3 nucleotides are TGTGCCAGCAGCCAAGGGGTCGGGGAAGCTTTCTTT.